This T cell receptor (beta chain) was retrieved from a study of blood T cell repertoires in COVID-19. Looking at the study overall: The United States, Italy and Spain were the sources of the acute and convalescent COVID-19 samples. From T cells, B-cell-depleted T cells, or PBMCs came the material, which was cDNA or gDNA.

In the original workflow: Nucleated cell number was recorded as an estimate derived from reference gene primer amplification. Sequenced by immunoSEQ multiplex PCR; TCRdb stores in-frame clones only, minus some. Clone size and V and J calls were adopted from that table, with D and trimming inferred from the DNA. Of roughly 200,000 clones in the sample, more than 70% are singletons; the top ten hold approximately 9%. There are 15 residues in the CDR3. The V gene's germline CDR1 is ENHRY and CDR2 SYGVKD. Note on this clone: The junction differs from germline at one of its ends, possibly a read error.

This chain joins TRBV10-3 and TRBJ1-3, with D perhaps TRBD1 (5 bases). The clonotype was recovered from a man aged 40-55 years with active or convalescent COVID-19. Sequencing was performed on peripheral blood. CDR3 residues: CAISESGFKGNTIYF. The CDR3 nucleotides read TGTGCCATCAGCGAGTCGGGGTTTAAGGGGAACACCATATATTTT.